The 32 T cell receptor beta chains listed next were all sequenced from one sample in a study of OX40 agonist ivuxolimab in advanced cancers. Method: immunoSEQ multiplex PCR; TCRdb's copy keeps in-frame clones and lacks some. This sample has 71,000 or so clones; 86% occur once, and the top ten carry less than 1.1%. Sequencing used CD4+ or CD8+ T cells sorted from blood, obtained in a trial of the OX40 agonist ivuxolimab. These receptors were obtained from an adult with an advanced solid tumor such as melanoma, head and neck, liver or kidney cancer.

The DNA of the CDR3 is TGCGCCAGCATGCTAGCGGGAGCCAATGAGCAGTTCTTC. Translation gives CASMLAGANEQFF. The V gene is TRBV10-2, the J gene TRBJ2-1; 10 bases map to TRBD2. The V segment lost 7 bases and the J segment 6 bases; nucleotides outside the gene matches: 3. CDR1 is WSHSY, CDR2 SAAADI, per germline. The CDR3 is made up of 13 amino acids.

This clone was observed a single time. The V gene is TRBV28, the J gene TRBJ2-1; tentatively, D is TRBD1 or TRBD2 (5 bases each). V was cut by 3 bases and J by 0 bases, with 18 bases left in between. The CDR3 is 18 residues long. CDR1 is MDHEN, CDR2 SYDVKM, per germline. The CDR3, as DNA: TGTGCCAGCAGTTTTTCGGACCGGGACGCGAGCTCCTACAATGAGCAGTTCTTC. The encoded protein is CASSFSDRDASSYNEQFF.

This clone has only a few counts. The CDR3 sequence is CASRRTGGSAEAFF. DNA for the CDR3: TGTGCCAGCAGGCGGACAGGGGGGTCCGCTGAAGCTTTCTTT. The chain uses TRBV28 and TRBJ1-1, with 10 positions matching TRBD1. The trim removed 6 bases at V and 6 bases at J, leaving 7 bases unmatched. Looked up from germline, CDR1 is MDHEN and CDR2 is SYDVKM. The CDR3 consists of 14 residues.

The chain recombines TRBV2 with TRBJ2-7; D gene unclear. Germline lookup yields CDR1 SNHLY and CDR2 FYNNEI. V was trimmed by 4 bases and J by 0 bases, leaving 4 bases between them. This CDR3 region has 12 residues. The CDR3 sequence is CASSGTSYEQYF. Here the CDR3 DNA reads TGTGCCAGCAGTGGGACCTCCTACGAGCAGTACTTC.

The chain is built from TRBV7-3 and TRBJ2-5, with D maybe TRBD2 (6 bases). The CDR3 has 14 residues. The V and J ends lost 5 bases and 0 bases respectively, with 10 bases between them. The V gene's germline CDR1 is SGHTA and CDR2 FQGTGA. The CDR3 spells CASSVEGYQETQYF. The CDR3 region has the DNA TGTGCCAGCAGCGTGGAGGGATACCAAGAGACCCAGTACTTC. Complete variable domain (other parts from reference TRBV7-3 and TRBJ2-5): GAGVSQTPSNKVTEKGKYVELRCDPISGHTALYWYRQSLGQGPEFLIYFQGTGAADDSGLPNDRFFAVRPEGSVSTLKIQRTERGDSAVYLCASSVEGYQETQYFGPGTRLLVL.

For this clone: Other DNA sequences in this sample translate to the same CDR3. The genes are TRBV7-9 and TRBJ1-1; D is unclear. CDR3 length: 13 residues. Deletions cut 3 bases from V and 1 base from J, with 6 bases between. Per the germline V gene, CDR1 is SEHNR and CDR2 is FQNEAQ (reference sequence). CDR3 nucleotides: TGTGCCAGCAGCTTGAGTAGGAACACTGAAGCTTTCTTT. Residues: CASSLSRNTEAFF.

This rearrangement joins TRBV5-1 to TRBJ2-5; D is ambiguous. Germline V gene data show CDR1 as SGHRS and CDR2 as YFSETQ. The CDR3 is 15 residues long. Trimming shortened V by 0 bases and J by 1 base, and 10 bases separated the two germline ends. Written as DNA, the CDR3 is TGCGCCAGCAGCTTGGGTATTCGCGGCCAAGAGACCCAGTACTTC. It is translated as CASSLGIRGQETQYF.

This chain connects TRBV6-1 to TRBJ2-1, with unresolved D. The CDR3 runs 12 residues. V was clipped by 7 bases and J by 4 bases, with 8 bases between them. Germline loops: CDR1 MNHNS, CDR2 SASEGT. The DNA of the CDR3 is TGTGCCAGCATCTCGACATACAATGAGCAGTTCTTC. Residues: CASISTYNEQFF.

The chain has TRBV19 and TRBJ1-1; 10 bases agree with TRBD1. CDR1 and CDR2 from the germline V gene are LNHDA and SQIVND (reference sequence). The CDR3 sequence is 14 residues long. The V segment lost 5 bases and the J segment 10 bases; nucleotides outside the gene matches: 10. CDR3: CASSFDRGQVRAFF. The CDR3 DNA sequence: TGTGCCAGTAGTTTCGACAGGGGGCAAGTAAGAGCTTTCTTT. Filled out from reference TRBV19 and TRBJ1-1, the complete variable domain reads DGGITQSPKYLFRKEGQNVTLSCEQNLNHDAMYWYRQDPGQGLRLIYYSQIVNDFQKGDIAEGYSVSREKKESFPLTVTSAQKNPTAFYLCASSFDRGQVRAFFGQGTRLTVV.

The table lists this clone with a count of one. The chain joins TRBV7-2 to TRBJ2-5; D perhaps matches TRBD2 (6 bases). Trimming cost V 4 bases and J 7 bases, with 13 bases left between them. Germline V gene sequence: CDR1 SGHTA, CDR2 FQGNSA. The length of the CDR3 is 13 residues. CDR3 DNA sequence: TGTGCCAGCAGCTCGGAACGGCGGGGGACCCAGTACTTC. It specifies CASSSERRGTQYF.

The J gene is TRBJ1-2, the V gene TRBV7-2; D call uncertain. CDR1 SGHTA and CDR2 FQGNSA come from the germline V gene. The CDR3 length is 13 residues. Trimming took 5 bases from V and 2 from J, leaving 9 bases between them. The DNA of the CDR3 is TGTGCCAGCAGCCCCGCGGGGAACTATGGCTACACCTTC. Translated: CASSPAGNYGYTF.

The chain recombines TRBV28 with TRBJ1-1, with D uncertain. The CDR3 extends over 13 amino acids. V was trimmed by 11 bases and J by 1 base, leaving 14 bases between them. The germline CDR1 and CDR2 sequences are MDHEN and SYDVKM. CDR3 sequence: CASRVGANTEAFF. The CDR3, as DNA: TGTGCCTCTAGGGTCGGAGCGAACACTGAAGCTTTCTTT.

This clone was detected only once. In DNA form, the CDR3 reads TGTGCCAGCAGTTCGGACAGTCCGAATAGCTCTGGAAACACCATATATTTT. Encoded protein: CASSSDSPNSSGNTIYF. The V and J genes are TRBV28 and TRBJ1-3, with D tentatively TRBD1 (6 bases). CDR1 MDHEN and CDR2 SYDVKM come from the germline V gene. With 4 bases removed from V and 0 bases from J, the gap between germline ends came to 16 bases. The CDR3 extends over 17 amino acids.

This clone was observed once. The rearrangement uses TRBV19 and TRBJ2-3, with TRBD2 matching 7 bases. CDR1 is LNHDA, CDR2 SQIVND, per germline (reference sequence). With 6 bases clipped from V and 5 bases from J, the junction kept 20 bases outside the gene matches. The CDR3 has 18 residues. CDR3 residues: CASSNPRAAGARGDTQYF. The CDR3 DNA reads as TGTGCCAGTAGCAACCCTAGGGCGGCGGGAGCCCGGGGAGATACGCAGTATTTT.

The chain employs TRBV5-6 and TRBJ1-5, with TRBD1 matching over 7 bases. With 6 bases clipped from V and 4 bases from J, the junction kept 10 bases outside the gene matches. This CDR3 is built from 15 residues. From germline, CDR1 is SGHDT and CDR2 YYEEEE. CDR3 coding DNA: TGTGCCAGCAACGCCCGGGCAGGGGGTAATCAGCCCCAGCATTTT. Its translation: CASNARAGGNQPQHF.

V gene TRBV18 combines with J gene TRBJ1-4; D unclear. The CDR3 consists of 13 residues. Germline V gene data show CDR1 as KGHSH and CDR2 as LQKENI. Trimming removed 6 bases at V and 8 bases at J, with 13 bases between. The DNA for the CDR3 is TGTGCCAGCTCCCGGGAGGCGGGGGAAAAACTGTTTTTT. Translating it yields CASSREAGEKLFF.

V usage is TRBV7-3 and J usage is TRBJ2-5; unclear D gene. V lost 4 bases and J lost 3, with 9 bases in between. This CDR3 is 13 amino acids long. Looked up from germline, CDR1 is SGHTA and CDR2 is FQGTGA. CDR3 sequence (DNA): TGTGCCAGCAGCTCCTCAAGCGAAGAGACCCAGTACTTC. Its protein is CASSSSSEETQYF.

This chain uses TRBV5-5 with TRBJ2-1, with TRBD2 identical over 8 bases. The trim removed 5 bases at V and 8 bases at J, leaving 12 bases unmatched. Germline loops: CDR1 SGHKS, CDR2 YYEKEE (reference sequence). The CDR3 is 15 residues long. Written as DNA, the CDR3 is TGTGCCAGCAGTCGCAAAGTGCGGGAGGTAGATGAGCAGTTCTTC. Its translation is CASSRKVREVDEQFF. The whole variable domain, filled in from reference TRBV5-5 and TRBJ2-1, reads DAGVTQSPTHLIKTRGQQVTLRCSPISGHKSVSWYQQVLGQGPQFIFQYYEKEERGRGNFPDRFSARQFPNYSSELNVNALLLGDSALYLCASSRKVREVDEQFFGPGTRLTVL.

The chain recombines TRBV19 with TRBJ2-1, with D possibly being TRBD2 (5 bases). This CDR3 has 13 residues. V lost 6 bases, J lost 6 bases, and 12 bases lay in between. Germline lookup yields CDR1 LNHDA and CDR2 SQIVND (reference sequence). CDR3 sequence (DNA): TGTGCCAGTAGGGTTAGCGTAGCCAATGAGCAGTTCTTC. Its protein product is CASRVSVANEQFF.

This sequence joins TRBV7-9 and TRBJ1-1; D might be TRBD1 (6 bases). The CDR3 consists of 16 residues. Germline assignment: CDR1 SEHNR and CDR2 FQNEAQ (reference sequence). The V end was cut by 5 bases, the J end by 1 base, with 17 bases between. The CDR3 sequence: CASSLRAGEGNTEAFF. As DNA, the CDR3 is TGTGCCAGCAGCCTTCGGGCAGGGGAGGGGAACACTGAAGCTTTCTTT. Full variable domain (remainder filled in from reference TRBV7-9 and TRBJ1-1): DTGVSQNPRHKITKRGQNVTFRCDPISEHNRLYWYRQTLGQGPEFLTYFQNEAQLEKSRLLSDRFSAERPKGSFSTLEIQRTEQGDSAMYLCASSLRAGEGNTEAFFGQGTRLTVV.

The chain is built from TRBV7-8 and TRBJ1-1; D ambiguous. The CDR3 totals 13 residues. V was pared by 5 bases and J by 1 base, with 8 bases between. CDR1 is SGHVS, CDR2 FQNEAQ, per germline. This CDR3 reads CASSAQQNTEAFF. In nucleotides, the CDR3 is TGTGCCAGCAGCGCACAGCAGAACACTGAAGCTTTCTTT.

The CDR3 loop reads CASSPWKRTGGGYTF. CDR3 coding DNA: TGTGCCAGCAGCCCCTGGAAAAGGACAGGGGGAGGCTACACCTTC. This chain uses TRBV6-5 with TRBJ1-2; 10 bases match TRBD1. The CDR3 loop spans 15 amino acids. V shed 6 bases and J 8 bases; nucleotides not matched to a gene: 12. From germline, CDR1 is MNHEY and CDR2 SVGAGI.

The rearrangement joins TRBV27 to TRBJ1-1; 7 bases line up with TRBD1. J gave up 2 bases and V 4 bases, and 7 bases lay outside the gene matches. This CDR3 comprises 15 residues. From germline, CDR1 is MNHEY and CDR2 SMNVEV (reference sequence). The CDR3 spells CASSSWTGGNTEAFF. The CDR3 DNA is TGTGCCAGCAGTTCTTGGACAGGCGGAAACACTGAAGCTTTCTTT.

The chain joins TRBV5-4 to TRBJ2-5, with D possibly matching TRBD2 (6 bases). The V end lost 3 bases, the J end lost 1 base, and 10 bases lay between the germline ends. The CDR3 is made up of 14 amino acids. Germline CDR1 reads SGHNT; CDR2 reads YYREEE (reference sequence). This chain's CDR3 is CASSSGDSQETQYF. CDR3 in DNA: TGTGCCAGCAGCTCCGGGGACTCCCAAGAGACCCAGTACTTC. Full variable domain (missing parts from reference TRBV5-4 and TRBJ2-5): ETGVTQSPTHLIKTRGQQVTLRCSSQSGHNTVSWYQQALGQGPQFIFQYYREEENGRGNFPPRFSGLQFPNYSSELNVNALELDDSALYLCASSSGDSQETQYFGPGTRLLVL.

The rearrangement joins TRBV9 to TRBJ2-7, with TRBD2 matching over 12 bases. CDR1 is SGDLS and CDR2 is YYNGEE in the germline V gene. Trimming took 7 bases from V and 5 from J; bases not matched to a gene: 7. There are 14 residues in the CDR3. The CDR3 DNA follows: TGTGCCAGCGGCAGACTAGCGGGAGAGGACGAGCAGTACTTC. It yields the protein CASGRLAGEDEQYF.

The chain uses TRBV2 and TRBJ2-7; unclear D gene. Per germline, CDR1 SNHLY and CDR2 FYNNEI. V was trimmed by 6 bases and J by 3 bases, leaving 18 bases between them. The CDR3 spans 15 residues. The CDR3 DNA sequence: TGTGCCAGCAGCCCCTCGTCGGTCTACAACTACGAGCAGTACTTC. It is translated as CASSPSSVYNYEQYF.

The table lists this clone with a count of one. The chain carries TRBV7-3 and TRBJ1-2, with 10 bases lining up with TRBD1. The CDR3 covers 14 residues. The germline CDR1 and CDR2 sequences are SGHTA and FQGTGA. V trimming: 2 bases; J trimming: 6 bases; junction bases outside the gene matches: 3. The CDR3 is CASSLAGTGDGYTF. CDR3 DNA sequence: TGTGCCAGCAGCTTAGCCGGGACAGGGGATGGCTACACCTTC.

The chain carries TRBV19 and TRBJ2-5, with 7 bases lining up with TRBD1. Unmatched junction bases numbered 10, after V lost 10 bases and J lost 5 bases. This CDR3 spans 13 amino acids. The germline CDR1 and CDR2 sequences are LNHDA and SQIVND (reference sequence). CDR3 residues: CATNDRESETQYF. CDR3 nucleotide sequence: TGTGCCACTAACGACAGGGAGTCCGAGACCCAGTACTTC.

Details on this clone: In the same sample, other DNA sequences code for this CDR3. The J gene is TRBJ1-2, the V gene TRBV5-1, with no clear D. V shed 0 bases and J shed 5 bases, with 5 bases lying between them. The CDR3 loop spans 12 amino acids. Germline CDR1 is SGHRS and CDR2 is YFSETQ. DNA for the CDR3: TGCGCCAGCAGCTTGGAAGGGTATGGCTACACCTTC. This gives the protein CASSLEGYGYTF.

This chain connects TRBV5-6 to TRBJ1-5, with a tentative D call TRBD1 (6 bases). The CDR3 is made up of 16 amino acids. The V gene lost 1 base and the J gene lost 1 base, with 12 bases spanning the gap. CDR1 and CDR2 from the germline V gene are SGHDT and YYEEEE. CDR3 in amino acids: CASSLRSRGSNQPQHF. The CDR3 DNA is TGTGCCAGCAGCTTGCGGTCCAGGGGAAGCAATCAGCCCCAGCATTTT.

As to this clone: The junction departs from the called germline gene at one end, perhaps through a read error. The J gene is TRBJ1-2, the V gene TRBV5-3; 10 bases map to TRBD1. TRBV5-3 is filed as an ORF, its function uncertain. CDR3 length equals 15 residues. The CDR3 region is CASSSPTGGAGGYTF. DNA for the CDR3: TGTGCCAGCAGCTCGCCGACAGGGGGCGCGGGGGGCTACACCTTC.

The chain is built from TRBV6-6 and TRBJ1-3; TRBD1 might be the D (5 bases). The V and J ends lost 5 bases and 4 bases respectively, with 15 bases between them. From germline, CDR1 is MNHNY and CDR2 SVGAGI (reference sequence). The CDR3 sequence is 15 residues long. The DNA of the CDR3 is TGTGCCAGCAGTCGGGACGGTGCTTTGGGAAACACCATATATTTT. Its protein product is CASSRDGALGNTIYF.